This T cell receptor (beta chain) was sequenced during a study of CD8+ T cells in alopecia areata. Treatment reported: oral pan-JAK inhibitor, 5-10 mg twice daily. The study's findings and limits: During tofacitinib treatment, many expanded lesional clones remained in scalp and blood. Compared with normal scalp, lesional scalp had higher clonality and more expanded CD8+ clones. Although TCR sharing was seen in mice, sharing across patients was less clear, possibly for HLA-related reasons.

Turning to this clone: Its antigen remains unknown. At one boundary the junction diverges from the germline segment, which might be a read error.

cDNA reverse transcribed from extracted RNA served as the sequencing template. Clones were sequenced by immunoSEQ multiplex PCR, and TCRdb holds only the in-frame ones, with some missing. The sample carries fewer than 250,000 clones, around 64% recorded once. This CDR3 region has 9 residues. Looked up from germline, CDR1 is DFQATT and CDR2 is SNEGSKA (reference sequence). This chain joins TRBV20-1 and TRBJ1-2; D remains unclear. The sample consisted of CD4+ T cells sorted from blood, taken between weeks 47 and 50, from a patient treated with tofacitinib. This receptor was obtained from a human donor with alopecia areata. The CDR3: CSANNGYTF. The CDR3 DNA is TGCAGTGCTAACAATGGCTACACCTTC.